Listed below are T cell receptor beta chains from one sample, sequenced in a study of Graves' ophthalmopathy and Graves' hyperthyroidism. MiXCR was run by TCRdb on the multiplex PCR reads, yielding one entry per CDR3 protein. The sample holds about 700,000 distinct CDR3 sequences, approximately 40% seen once. The specimen was peripheral blood. These receptors came from an adult man with Graves' ophthalmopathy. CDR3s include the opening cysteine and the closing phenylalanine or tryptophan. D genes are given only for firm matches. For some rows the clone size is stated as once, few or many, or as a class when expanded; others skip it.

CDR3: CASSLWRTYEQYF
DNA: TGTGCCAGCAGCTTATGGCGAACCTACGAGCAGTACTTC
J: TRBJ2-7
V: TRBV11-3
size: .
D: .

CDR3: CSVEPEGETQYF
DNA: TGCAGCGTTGAACCCGAAGGGGAGACCCAGTACTTC
J: TRBJ2-5
V: TRBV29-1
size: many
D: .

CDR3: CASSLVGGDTQYF
DNA: TGTGCCAGCAGCTTAGTTGGGGGCGATACGCAGTATTTT
J: TRBJ2-3
V: TRBV7-9
size: .
D: .

CDR3: CASSQVPVNTEAFF
DNA: TGTGCCAGCAGCCAAGTCCCGGTGAACACTGAAGCTTTCTTT
J: TRBJ1-1
V: TRBV7-3
size: few
D: .

CDR3: CASREPGGVGYTF
DNA: TGTGCCAGCAGAGAACCCGGAGGGGTAGGCTACACCTTC
J: TRBJ1-2
V: TRBV6-2/TRBV6-3
size: many
D: .

CDR3: CAITIGGRIYEQYF
DNA: TGTGCCATCACCATAGGGGGGAGGATCTACGAGCAGTACTTC
J: TRBJ2-7
V: TRBV10-3
size: many
D: .

CDR3: CASNKQGGTEAFF
DNA: TGTGCCAGCAACAAACAGGGGGGCACTGAAGCTTTCTTT
J: TRBJ1-1
V: TRBV7-9
size: .
D: TRBD1

CDR3: CASSTRGANSYEQYF
DNA: TGTGCCAGCAGTACCCGGGGGGCAAATTCCTACGAGCAGTACTTC
J: TRBJ2-7
V: TRBV10-3
size: .
D: .

CDR3: CASSQGAGKETQYF
DNA: TGTGCCAGCAGCCAAGGAGCGGGAAAAGAGACCCAGTACTTC
J: TRBJ2-5
V: TRBV4-2
size: few
D: TRBD2

CDR3: CATSRGTGGIAETQYF
DNA: TGTGCCACCAGCCGTGGGACAGGGGGCATTGCAGAGACCCAGTACTTC
J: TRBJ2-5
V: TRBV15
size: many
D: TRBD1

CDR3: CASSPLGTGGIGGELFF
DNA: TGTGCCAGCAGCCCCCTGGGGACAGGGGGAATCGGCGGGGAGCTGTTTTTT
J: TRBJ2-2
V: TRBV9
size: few
D: TRBD1

CDR3: CASSLLGQGFTGELFF
DNA: TGTGCCAGCAGCTTACTAGGACAGGGTTTCACCGGGGAGCTGTTTTTT
J: TRBJ2-2
V: TRBV7-2
size: few
D: TRBD1

CDR3: CASSARGQASYEQYF
DNA: TGTGCCAGCAGCGCCCGGGGACAGGCCTCCTACGAGCAGTACTTC
J: TRBJ2-7
V: TRBV9
size: .
D: TRBD1

CDR3: CASSLVSGRLTYEQYF
DNA: TGTGCCAGCAGCTTAGTGAGCGGGAGGTTGACCTACGAGCAGTACTTC
J: TRBJ2-7
V: TRBV7-2
size: .
D: TRBD2

CDR3: CASSLDRDGVSPLHF
DNA: TGTGCCAGCAGTTTGGATAGGGACGGAGTTTCACCCCTCCACTTT
J: TRBJ1-6
V: TRBV25-1
size: .
D: .

CDR3: CSATSGSPVEQYF
DNA: TGCAGTGCTACCTCGGGCTCCCCGGTCGAGCAGTACTTC
J: TRBJ2-7
V: TRBV20-1
size: once
D: .

CDR3: CASSLVGSGLEQYF
DNA: TGTGCCAGCAGCTTAGTAGGGTCCGGGCTCGAGCAGTACTTC
J: TRBJ2-7
V: TRBV11-2
size: few
D: .

CDR3: CASSYGRGIYEQYF
DNA: TGTGCCAGCAGTTATGGGCGGGGAATCTACGAGCAGTACTTC
J: TRBJ2-7
V: TRBV6-6
size: few
D: .

CDR3: CASSASTLEGGSSPLHF
DNA: TGTGCCAGCAGTGCTAGTACTCTAGAGGGGGGCTCTTCACCCCTCCACTTT
J: TRBJ1-6
V: TRBV25-1
size: .
D: .

CDR3: CASSLGATEAFF
DNA: TGTGCCAGCAGCTTGGGGGCCACTGAAGCTTTCTTT
J: TRBJ1-1
V: TRBV7-9
size: many
D: .

CDR3: CASSLEHRNIYTF
DNA: TGTGCCAGCAGCTTGGAGCACAGGAACATCTACACCTTC
J: TRBJ1-2
V: TRBV4-2
size: .
D: .

CDR3: CSARPQGASYGYTF
DNA: TGCAGTGCTAGACCCCAGGGGGCGAGCTATGGCTACACCTTC
J: TRBJ1-2
V: TRBV20-1
size: few
D: TRBD1

CDR3: CASSSDRVGTQYF
DNA: TGTGCCAGCAGCTCAGACAGGGTTGGGACCCAGTACTTC
J: TRBJ2-5
V: TRBV7-3
size: many
D: TRBD1

CDR3: CASSWGLAVGETQYF
DNA: TGTGCCAGCAGCTGGGGACTAGCAGTAGGGGAGACCCAGTACTTC
J: TRBJ2-5
V: TRBV7-7
size: few
D: TRBD2

CDR3: CATSDSGQGADNYGCTF
DNA: TGTGCCACCAGTGATTCTGGACAGGGGGCCGATAACTATGGCTGCACCTTC
J: TRBJ1-2
V: TRBV24-1
size: .
D: TRBD1

CDR3: CSAHTGGVSPLHF
DNA: TGCAGTGCACACACAGGGGGCGTTTCACCCCTCCACTTT
J: TRBJ1-6
V: TRBV20-1
size: many
D: TRBD1

CDR3: CASSEGGRETQYF
DNA: TGTGCCAGCAGTGAGGGCGGGAGAGAGACCCAGTACTTC
J: TRBJ2-5
V: TRBV2
size: many
D: TRBD2

CDR3: CASSSNSGPETQYF
DNA: TGTGCCAGCAGCTCGAACAGTGGGCCCGAGACCCAGTACTTC
J: TRBJ2-5
V: TRBV7-2
size: .
D: .

CDR3: CSAGYGDTQYF
DNA: TGCAGTGCAGGGTACGGCGATACGCAGTATTTT
J: TRBJ2-3
V: TRBV20-1
size: .
D: .

CDR3: CASSLVGDQGEKLFF
DNA: TGCGCCAGCAGCTTGGTGGGGGATCAAGGAGAAAAACTGTTTTTT
J: TRBJ1-4
V: TRBV5-1
size: few
D: .

CDR3: CASSFYICSGGAGPVETQYF
DNA: .
J: TRBJ2-5
V: TRBV7-9
size: .
D: .

CDR3: CASTLAGRVREQYF
DNA: TGCGCCAGCACCCTAGCGGGAAGGGTTCGCGAGCAGTACTTC
J: TRBJ2-7
V: TRBV10-2
size: many
D: TRBD2

CDR3: CASTGQRNSNQPQHF
DNA: TGTGCCAGCACTGGACAGCGGAATAGCAATCAGCCCCAGCATTTT
J: TRBJ1-5
V: TRBV24-1
size: few
D: .

CDR3: CASSIRQSYEQYF
DNA: TGTGCCAGTAGTATTAGACAGTCCTACGAGCAGTACTTC
J: TRBJ2-7
V: TRBV19
size: few
D: .

CDR3: CASSQDGAGETQYF
DNA: TGTGCCAGCAGCCAAGATGGAGCGGGAGAGACCCAGTACTTC
J: TRBJ2-5
V: TRBV7-9
size: .
D: .

CDR3: CASKRRLDSYEQYF
DNA: TGTGCCAGTAAAAGAAGGTTGGACTCCTACGAGCAGTACTTC
J: TRBJ2-7
V: TRBV19
size: few
D: .

CDR3: CASSYLEGGAWEQYF
DNA: TGTGCCAGCAGTTACTTGGAAGGGGGCGCTTGGGAGCAGTACTTC
J: TRBJ2-7
V: TRBV11-1
size: .
D: TRBD1

CDR3: CAISDRGKDTEAFF
DNA: TGTGCCATCAGCGACAGGGGTAAAGACACTGAAGCTTTCTTT
J: TRBJ1-1
V: TRBV10-3
size: .
D: TRBD1

CDR3: CSVVFLRGPGEQYF
DNA: TGCAGCGTCGTGTTTTTGAGGGGTCCCGGGGAGCAGTACTTC
J: TRBJ2-7
V: TRBV29-1
size: .
D: .

CDR3: CASSVGPEIWSSNQPQHF
DNA: TGTGCCAGCAGCGTAGGACCGGAAATCTGGTCGAGCAATCAGCCCCAGCATTTT
J: TRBJ1-5
V: TRBV9
size: .
D: .

CDR3: CATSRTGGVSQPQHF
DNA: TGTGCCACCAGTAGGACAGGGGGCGTGAGTCAGCCCCAGCATTTT
J: TRBJ1-5
V: TRBV24-1
size: many
D: TRBD1

CDR3: CASSLTGTAPWGEQYF
DNA: TGTGCCAGCAGCTTAACCGGGACAGCCCCTTGGGGAGAGCAGTACTTC
J: TRBJ2-7
V: TRBV7-9
size: .
D: TRBD1